These T cell receptor beta chains were read from a single sample in a study of T-cell reconstitution after alpha-beta-depleted transplantation in children. TCRdb ran MiXCR on the PCR reads and lists one entry per CDR3 protein. The sample yields some 310,000 distinct CDR3 sequences, 23% seen once. The sequencing used PBMCs, mostly from graft donor cells, collected 180 days after TCRalphabeta/CD19-depleted stem cell transplant. The receptor source for this set is a male patient younger than 18 who had a stem cell transplant for acute lymphoblastic leukemia, so the T cells may come from the graft donor. CDR3s include the opening cysteine and the closing phenylalanine or tryptophan. Fields, in order: V gene, J gene, CDR3 protein.

v_gene: TRBV11-2; j_gene: TRBJ2-5; CDR3aa: CASSLYRGRKETQYF
v_gene: TRBV10-3; j_gene: TRBJ2-7; CDR3aa: CAISEQIYEQYF
v_gene: TRBV27; j_gene: TRBJ1-3; CDR3aa: CASRSDRHSGNTIYF
v_gene: TRBV6-1; j_gene: TRBJ1-2; CDR3aa: CASSTGQWYYGYTF
v_gene: TRBV6-2/TRBV6-3; j_gene: TRBJ1-5; CDR3aa: CASRGTGDQPQHF
v_gene: TRBV4-1; j_gene: TRBJ1-6; CDR3aa: CASSQDPGYSPLHF
v_gene: TRBV5-1; j_gene: TRBJ2-5; CDR3aa: CASSFKTSGSFSETQYF
v_gene: TRBV15; j_gene: TRBJ2-5; CDR3aa: CATSSYGNQETQYF
v_gene: TRBV12-5; j_gene: TRBJ2-7; CDR3aa: CASGLVIGWADEQYF
v_gene: TRBV5-1; j_gene: TRBJ2-7; CDR3aa: CASSLVGGEDEQYF
v_gene: TRBV12-3/TRBV12-4; j_gene: TRBJ2-7; CDR3aa: CASRRLESYEQYF